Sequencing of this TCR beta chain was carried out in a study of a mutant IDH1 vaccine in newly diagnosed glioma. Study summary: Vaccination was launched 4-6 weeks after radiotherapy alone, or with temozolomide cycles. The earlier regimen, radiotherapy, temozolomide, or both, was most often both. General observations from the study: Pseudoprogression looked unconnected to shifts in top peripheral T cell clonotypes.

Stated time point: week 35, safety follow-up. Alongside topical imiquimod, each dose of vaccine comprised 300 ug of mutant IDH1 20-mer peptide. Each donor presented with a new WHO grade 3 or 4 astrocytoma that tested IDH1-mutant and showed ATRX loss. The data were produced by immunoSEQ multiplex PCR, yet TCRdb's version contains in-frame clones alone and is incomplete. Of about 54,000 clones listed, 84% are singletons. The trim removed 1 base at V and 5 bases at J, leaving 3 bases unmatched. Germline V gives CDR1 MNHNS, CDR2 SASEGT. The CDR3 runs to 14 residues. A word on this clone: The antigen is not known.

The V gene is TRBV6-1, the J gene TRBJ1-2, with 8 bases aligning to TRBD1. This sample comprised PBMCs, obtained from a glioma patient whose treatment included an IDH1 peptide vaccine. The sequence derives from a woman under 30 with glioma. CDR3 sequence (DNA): TGTGCCAGCAGTGAAGGGACAGGGATATATGGCTACACCTTC. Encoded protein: CASSEGTGIYGYTF.